Listed here is a single TCR beta chain. The source of the sample is a study of cytomegalovirus exposure and HLA in healthy donors. With 60 Vbeta and 13 Jbeta primers, the PCR was carried out. The protocol was immunoSEQ multiplex PCR, while the TCRdb copy is restricted to in-frame clones and leaves out a portion. Of 150,000 to 200,000 clones in the sample, roughly 80% were seen once. This CDR3 comprises 14 residues. Germline V gene data show CDR1 as SNHLY and CDR2 as FYNNEI. The J segment lost 2 bases and the V segment lost 8 bases, leaving 8 bases of the junction unmatched. This TCR derives from a man in his fifties or sixties in good health and CMV-seropositive. The chain uses TRBV2 and TRBJ2-7; 8 bases are a match to TRBD2. Sequenced sample: PBMCs. The CDR3 loop reads CASGVAGPPYEQYF. CDR3 nucleotides: TGTGCCAGCGGGGTAGCGGGACCACCCTACGAGCAGTACTTC.